Listed below are T cell receptor beta chains from one sample, sequenced in a study of beta chain features in type 1 diabetes. Some clones are missing from TCRdb's copy, which holds only in-frame ones; the method was immunoSEQ multiplex PCR. Here the sample spans 220,000 or so clones, over 65% being singletons. Input material: naive CD4+ T cells from blood. The receptors originated from a man under 40 in good health. Each CDR3 is given with its conserved first and last residue. A D gene is named only where the DNA matches it firmly. The size entry is marked missing in some rows and otherwise reads once, few, many or a size class.

D,V,size,J,DNA,CDR3
-,TRBV5-1,-,TRBJ1-1,TGCGCCAGCAGCTTGGGCGCGGCAGGAGGAGGGACTGAAGCTTTCTTT,CASSLGAAGGGTEAFF
-,TRBV6-5,-,TRBJ2-2,TGTGCCAGCAGACCCACAGGGATCACCGGGGAGCTGTTTTTT,CASRPTGITGELFF
TRBD2,TRBV4-1,-,TRBJ2-1,TGCGCCAGCAGCCAAGGAATAGGACTAGGGGAGCAGTTCTTC,CASSQGIGLGEQFF
-,TRBV5-6,-,TRBJ2-5,TGTGCCAGCAGCTTTCTCACAGGCCGCCGTAAGACCCAGTACTTC,CASSFLTGRRKTQYF
TRBD1,TRBV7-8,-,TRBJ2-4,TGTGCCAGCAGCTTGGGACAGGGGGCTCCTCAGTACTTC,CASSLGQGAPQYF
-,TRBV29-1,-,TRBJ1-2,TGCAGCGTTGGACAGGTCAACTATGGCTACACCTTC,CSVGQVNYGYTF
TRBD1,TRBV5-1,once,TRBJ2-1,TGCGCCAGCAGCTTGGACAGGGGATCCTACAATGAGCAGTTCTTC,CASSLDRGSYNEQFF
-,TRBV15,-,TRBJ1-5,TGTGCCACCAGCAGAGAGCAGGCCCCCCAGCATTTT,CATSREQAPQHF
-,TRBV25-1,-,TRBJ1-1,TGTGCCAGCAGGCCGAATGGAGGGAGCACTGAAGCTTTCTTT,CASRPNGGSTEAFF
-,TRBV4-1,-,TRBJ2-2,TGCGCCAGCAGCCAAGAGGGGGGGAACACCGGGGAGCTGTTTTTT,CASSQEGGNTGELFF
TRBD1,TRBV7-2,few,TRBJ1-4,TGTGCCAGCAGCGACAGGGGGGCTAATGAAAAACTGTTTTTT,CASSDRGANEKLFF
TRBD2,TRBV4-3,-,TRBJ2-1,TGCGCCAGCAGCCGGCTAGCGGGAGTAGAGAATGAGCAGTTCTTC,CASSRLAGVENEQFF
TRBD1,TRBV19,-,TRBJ2-4,TGTGCCAGTAGTTCTGGGACAGTCGAGACCAAAAACATTCAGTACTTC,CASSSGTVETKNIQYF
-,TRBV7-2,-,TRBJ2-5,TGTGCCAGCAGCTTAGCCCGGCAGCCACAAGACGGGGCCCAGTACTTC,CASSLARQPQDGAQYF
-,TRBV9,-,TRBJ2-1,TGTGCCAGCAGCGTAGTCGGGGGAGCCTACAATGAGCAGTTCTTC,CASSVVGGAYNEQFF
TRBD2,TRBV6-4,-,TRBJ2-1,TGTGCCAGCACGAAGTCCAGCGGGAGTATTAGTGAGCAGTTCTTC,CASTKSSGSISEQFF
-,TRBV9,-,TRBJ2-7,TGTGCCAGCAGACCGGGACCAGAGACTGGGGAGCAGTACTTC,CASRPGPETGEQYF
-,TRBV10-3,few,TRBJ2-5,TGTGCCATCAGTGCTAGCGACCAAGAGACCCAGTACTTC,CAISASDQETQYF
-,TRBV30,-,TRBJ2-7,TGTGCCTGGAGTGTACGCGGGAACTACGAGCAGTACTTC,CAWSVRGNYEQYF
-,TRBV30,-,TRBJ1-5,TGTGCCTGGAGCCCAGGGAGAGAGAGCGGCAATCAGCCCCAGCATTTT,CAWSPGRESGNQPQHF
-,TRBV9,-,TRBJ2-1,TGTGCCAGCAGCGTAGAGCCTCTCTCCTACAATGAGCAGTTCTTC,CASSVEPLSYNEQFF
-,TRBV5-1,-,TRBJ1-1,TGCGCCAGCAGCGCGACGGACCTTGGGAGCGCTGAAGCTTTCTTT,CASSATDLGSAEAFF
-,TRBV5-6,once,TRBJ2-1,TGTGCCAGCAGCTACAGGGTCAATGAGCAGTTCTTC,CASSYRVNEQFF
TRBD1,TRBV9,-,TRBJ2-7,TGTGCCAGCAGCAGGGGGCAAGGCTACGAGCAGTACTTC,CASSRGQGYEQYF
-,TRBV28,-,TRBJ2-7,TGTGCCAGCAGTTTATTGGGACCCTACGAGCAGTACTTC,CASSLLGPYEQYF
-,TRBV30,-,TRBJ2-7,TGTGCCTGGACAGAGTCCTACGAGCAGTACTTC,CAWTESYEQYF
TRBD2,TRBV11-2,-,TRBJ2-7,TGTGCCAGCAGCGCCTTGACTAGCGGGAGCGAGCAGTACTTC,CASSALTSGSEQYF
-,TRBV7-2,-,TRBJ1-1,TGTGCCAGCAGATTTGGCGGGGGCACGGAAACTGAAGCTTTCTTT,CASRFGGGTETEAFF
-,TRBV10-3,-,TRBJ2-3,TGTGCCATCAGTGAGAGCGCCCTTATGTATTTT,CAISESALMYF
-,TRBV7-2,once,TRBJ2-7,TGTGCCAGCAGCTTAGTTGGAGTCGAGCAGTACTTC,CASSLVGVEQYF
TRBD2,TRBV14,-,TRBJ2-1,TGTGCCAGCAGCCTGGCCGGGAGGGCCACGGTAAATGAGCAGTTCTTC,CASSLAGRATVNEQFF
TRBD2,TRBV7-2,-,TRBJ2-5,TGTGCCAGCAGTAAAGGACTAGCGGGGGATGAGACCCAGTACTTC,CASSKGLAGDETQYF
TRBD2,TRBV7-2,-,TRBJ2-7,TGTGCCAGCAGCTACACTAGCGGGGATGCCTACGAGCAGTACTTC,CASSYTSGDAYEQYF
-,TRBV1,-,TRBJ2-1,TGCACCAGCAGCCAAAGTTTAGCGGGGCACTACAATGAGCAGTTCTTC,CTSSQSLAGHYNEQFF
-,TRBV14,-,TRBJ2-2,TGTGCCAGCAGCCAAGGGCTCCCCCGGAGCAACACCGGGGAGCTGTTTTTT,CASSQGLPRSNTGELFF
TRBD2,TRBV4-3,-,TRBJ2-5,TGCGCCAGCAGCCAAGATCCTGCGGGAGGGCCAGCGAAGACCCAGTACTTC,CASSQDPAGGPAKTQYF
-,TRBV18,-,TRBJ1-6,TGTGCCAGCTCACCCTCGAATAATTCACCCCTCCACTTT,CASSPSNNSPLHF